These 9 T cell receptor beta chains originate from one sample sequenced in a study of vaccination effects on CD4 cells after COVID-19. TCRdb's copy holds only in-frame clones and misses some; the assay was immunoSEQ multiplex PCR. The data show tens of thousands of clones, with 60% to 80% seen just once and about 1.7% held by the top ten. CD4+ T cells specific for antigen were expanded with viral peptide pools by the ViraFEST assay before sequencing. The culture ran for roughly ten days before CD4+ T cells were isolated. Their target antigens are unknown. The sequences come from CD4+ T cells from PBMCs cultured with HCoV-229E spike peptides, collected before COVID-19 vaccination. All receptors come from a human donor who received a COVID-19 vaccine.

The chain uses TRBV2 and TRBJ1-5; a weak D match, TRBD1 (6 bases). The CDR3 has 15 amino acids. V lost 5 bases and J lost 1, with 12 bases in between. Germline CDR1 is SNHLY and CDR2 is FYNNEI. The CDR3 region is CASSKDRLSNQPQHF. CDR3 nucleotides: TGTGCCAGCAGTAAGGACAGACTAAGCAATCAGCCCCAGCATTTT. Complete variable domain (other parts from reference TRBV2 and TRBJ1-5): EPEVTQTPSHQVTQMGQEVILRCVPISNHLYFYWYRQILGQKVEFLVSFYNNEISEKSEIFDDQFSVERPDGSNFTLKIRSTKLEDSAMYFCASSKDRLSNQPQHFGDGTRLSIL.

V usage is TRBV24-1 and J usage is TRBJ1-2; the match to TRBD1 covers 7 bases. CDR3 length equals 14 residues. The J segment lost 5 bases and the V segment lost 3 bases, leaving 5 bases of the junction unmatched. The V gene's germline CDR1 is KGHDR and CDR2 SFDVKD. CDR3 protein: CATSDDLGQYGYTF. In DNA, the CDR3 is TGTGCCACCAGTGATGATTTGGGACAGTATGGCTACACCTTC.

CDR3 in amino acids: CASSLRGEETQYF. The CDR3 bases are TGTGCCAGCAGTTTGAGGGGCGAAGAGACCCAGTACTTC. The chain links TRBV12-3 or TRBV12-4 to TRBJ2-5, with D tentatively TRBD1 or TRBD2 (5 bases each). V was pared by 3 bases and J by 3 bases, with 8 bases between. CDR3 size: 13 residues.

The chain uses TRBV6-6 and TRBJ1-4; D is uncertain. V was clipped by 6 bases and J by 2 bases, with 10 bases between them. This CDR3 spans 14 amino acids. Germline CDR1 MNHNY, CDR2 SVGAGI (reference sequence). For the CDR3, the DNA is TGTGCCAGCAGACCCGCTGCCACTAATGAAAAACTGTTTTTT. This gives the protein CASRPAATNEKLFF.

In DNA, the CDR3 is TGCGCCAGCAGCCCCGGACAGGGATTGGAGACCCAGTACTTC. It yields the protein CASSPGQGLETQYF. The chain links TRBV5-1 to TRBJ2-5; 8 bases fit TRBD1. Looked up from germline, CDR1 is SGHRS and CDR2 is YFSETQ. There are 14 residues in the CDR3. Trimming took 4 bases from V and 5 from J; bases not matched to a gene: 7.

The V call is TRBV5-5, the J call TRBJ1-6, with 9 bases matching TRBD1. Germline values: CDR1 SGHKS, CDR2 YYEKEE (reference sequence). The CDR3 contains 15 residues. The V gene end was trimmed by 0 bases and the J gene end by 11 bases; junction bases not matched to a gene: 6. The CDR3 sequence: CASSLAGTGFPPLHF. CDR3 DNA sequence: TGTGCCAGCAGCTTGGCCGGGACAGGGTTTCCACCCCTCCACTTT.

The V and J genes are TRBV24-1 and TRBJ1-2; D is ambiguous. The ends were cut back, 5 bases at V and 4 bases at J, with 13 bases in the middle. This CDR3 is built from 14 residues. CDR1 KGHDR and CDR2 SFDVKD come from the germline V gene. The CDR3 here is CATSGESSPYGYTF. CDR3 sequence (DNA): TGTGCCACCAGTGGTGAATCTAGCCCCTATGGCTACACCTTC.

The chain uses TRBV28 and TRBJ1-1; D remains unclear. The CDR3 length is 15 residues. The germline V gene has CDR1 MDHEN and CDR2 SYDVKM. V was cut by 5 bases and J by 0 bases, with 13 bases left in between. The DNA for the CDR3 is TGTGCCAGCAGTCTGAGGCAGCTCATGAACACTGAAGCTTTCTTT. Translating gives CASSLRQLMNTEAFF.

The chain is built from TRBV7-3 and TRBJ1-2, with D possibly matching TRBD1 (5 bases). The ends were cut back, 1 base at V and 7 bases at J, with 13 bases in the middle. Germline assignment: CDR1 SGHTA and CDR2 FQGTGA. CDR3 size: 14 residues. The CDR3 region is CASSLSGGEGGYTF. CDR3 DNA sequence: TGTGCCAGCAGCTTAAGTGGGGGAGAGGGTGGCTACACCTTC.